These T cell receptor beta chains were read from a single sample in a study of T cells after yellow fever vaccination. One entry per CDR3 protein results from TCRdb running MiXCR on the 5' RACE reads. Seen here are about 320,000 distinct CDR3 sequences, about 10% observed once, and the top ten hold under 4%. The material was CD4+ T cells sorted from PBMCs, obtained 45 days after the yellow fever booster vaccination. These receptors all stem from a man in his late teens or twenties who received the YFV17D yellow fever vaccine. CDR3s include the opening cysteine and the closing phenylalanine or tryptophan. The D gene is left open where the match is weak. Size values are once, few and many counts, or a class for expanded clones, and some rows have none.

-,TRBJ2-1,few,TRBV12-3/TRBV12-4,CASSLSGTAQFF,TGTGCCAGCAGTTTATCCGGGACGGCACAGTTCTTC
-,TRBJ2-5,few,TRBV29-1,CSVEVMGQKTQYF,TGCAGCGTTGAAGTTATGGGGCAGAAGACCCAGTACTTC
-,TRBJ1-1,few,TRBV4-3,CASSTRPTGGTEAFF,TGCGCCAGCAGCACCCGGCCGACCGGGGGCACTGAAGCTTTCTTT
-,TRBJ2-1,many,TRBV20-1,CSARFGDNEQFF,TGCAGTGCTAGGTTCGGGGACAATGAGCAGTTCTTC
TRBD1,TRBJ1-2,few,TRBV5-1,CASSPGGQGFYGYTF,TGCGCCAGCAGCCCCGGGGGACAGGGGTTCTATGGCTACACCTTC
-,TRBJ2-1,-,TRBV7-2,CASSLASGLHSEQFF,TGTGCCAGCAGCTTAGCCTCAGGCCTTCATAGTGAGCAGTTCTTC
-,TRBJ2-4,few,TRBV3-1,CASSLFRGDIQYF,TGTGCCAGCAGCCTCTTCAGGGGAGACATTCAGTACTTC
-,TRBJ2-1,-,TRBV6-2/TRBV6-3,CASSLPRGTAYNEQFF,TGTGCCAGCAGCCTACCTCGTGGGACGGCCTACAATGAGCAGTTCTTC
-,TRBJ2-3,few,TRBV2,CASSGTGRSDTQYF,TGTGCCAGCAGTGGAACAGGGAGGTCAGATACGCAGTATTTT
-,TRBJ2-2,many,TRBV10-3,CAITGASNTGELFF,TGTGCCATCACAGGGGCCTCGAACACCGGGGAGCTGTTTTTT
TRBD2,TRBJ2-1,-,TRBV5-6,CASSLDGGEYNEQFF,TGTGCCAGCAGCTTGGACGGGGGGGAGTACAATGAGCAGTTCTTC
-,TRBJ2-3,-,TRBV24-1,CATSDSSGSGRGTQYF,TGTGCCACCAGTGATTCTTCGGGGAGTGGAAGGGGTACGCAGTATTTT
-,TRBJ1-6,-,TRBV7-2,CASSLSVRNSPLHF,TGTGCCAGCAGCTTATCAGTACGGAATTCACCCCTCCACTTT
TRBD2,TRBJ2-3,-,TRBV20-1,CSAASGGLDTQYF,TGCAGTGCTGCTAGCGGGGGGTTGGATACGCAGTATTTT
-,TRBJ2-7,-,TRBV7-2,CASSLRLVGAHEQYF,TGTGCCAGCAGCCTCCGACTAGTTGGTGCCCACGAGCAGTACTTC
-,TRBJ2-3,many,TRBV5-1,CASKSQAADTQYF,TGCGCCAGCAAGTCCCAGGCGGCGGATACGCAGTATTTT
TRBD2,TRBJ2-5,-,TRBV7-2,CASSLGLRGGQETQYF,TGTGCCAGCAGCTTAGGGTTGCGGGGGGGCCAAGAGACCCAGTACTTC
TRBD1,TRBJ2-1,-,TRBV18,CASSPPTGGNNEQFF,TGTGCCAGCTCACCACCAACAGGGGGGAACAATGAGCAGTTCTTC
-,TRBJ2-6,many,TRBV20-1,CSATGTVLSSGANVLTF,TGCAGTGCGACCGGGACGGTCCTTAGCTCTGGGGCCAACGTCCTGACTTTC
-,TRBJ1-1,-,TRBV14,CASSQGLITEAFF,TGTGCCAGCAGCCAGGGATTGATCACTGAAGCTTTCTTT
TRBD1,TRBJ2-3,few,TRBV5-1,CASSSGQGGLGTDTQYF,TGCGCCAGCAGCTCCGGACAGGGGGGTCTCGGCACAGATACGCAGTATTTT
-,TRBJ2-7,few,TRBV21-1,CASSKWREGQAKGEQYF,TGTGCCAGCAGCAAATGGCGGGAGGGACAGGCGAAAGGGGAGCAGTACTTC
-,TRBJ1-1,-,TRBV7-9,CASSLFKFVGHPNTEAFF,TGTGCCAGCAGTTTATTTAAGTTCGTGGGACACCCGAACACTGAAGCTTTCTTT
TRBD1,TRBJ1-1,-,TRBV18,CASSLTQGAGTEAFF,TGTGCCAGCTCACTAACTCAGGGGGCGGGCACTGAAGCTTTCTTT
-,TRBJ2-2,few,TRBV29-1,CSVEGQLNGELFF,TGCAGCGTAGAAGGACAACTTAACGGGGAGCTGTTTTTT
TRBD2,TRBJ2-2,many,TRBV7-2,CASSFTSGGNTGELFF,TGTGCCAGCAGCTTTACTAGCGGGGGGAACACCGGGGAGCTGTTTTTT
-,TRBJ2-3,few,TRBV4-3,CASSQDRRGPAGRVDTQYF,TGCGCCAGCAGCCAAGATAGGCGCGGGCCTGCGGGTCGGGTGGATACGCAGTATTTT
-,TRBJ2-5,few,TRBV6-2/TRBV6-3,CASSAVAETQYF,TGTGCCAGCAGTGCCGTAGCGGAGACCCAGTACTTC
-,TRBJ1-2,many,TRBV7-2,CASSLGEGGRYGYTF,TGTGCCAGCAGCTTAGGGGAGGGGGGAAGGTATGGCTACACCTTC
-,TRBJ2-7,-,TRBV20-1,CSARDPGSYEQYF,TGCAGTGCTAGAGATCCAGGGTCCTACGAGCAGTACTTC
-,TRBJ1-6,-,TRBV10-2,CASSDRAMGNSPLHF,TGCGCCAGCAGTGATCGGGCGATGGGTAATTCACCCCTCCACTTT
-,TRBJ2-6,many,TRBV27,CASSHYTTGANVLTF,TGTGCCAGCAGCCATTACACTACTGGGGCCAACGTCCTGACTTTC
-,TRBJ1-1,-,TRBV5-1,CASSSEWGNTEAFF,TGCGCCAGCAGTTCCGAATGGGGGAACACTGAAGCTTTCTTT
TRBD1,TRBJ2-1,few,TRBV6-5,CASSQRQGAIGEQFF,TGTGCCAGCAGTCAGAGGCAGGGGGCCATAGGTGAGCAGTTCTTC
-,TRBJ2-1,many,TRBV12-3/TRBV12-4,CASSLGQGGWNEQFF,TGTGCCAGCAGTTTGGGCCAGGGGGGTTGGAATGAGCAGTTCTTC
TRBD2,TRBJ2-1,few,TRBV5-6,CASSLPGLENEQFF,TGTGCCAGCAGCTTGCCCGGACTAGAGAATGAGCAGTTCTTC
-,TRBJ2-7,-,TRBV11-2,CASSVDTTSYEQYF,TGTGCCAGCAGCGTCGACACGACTTCCTACGAGCAGTACTTC
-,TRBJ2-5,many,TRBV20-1,CSASFGETQYF,TGCAGTGCTAGTTTCGGAGAGACCCAGTACTTC
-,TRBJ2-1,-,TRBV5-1,CASSLFGNEQFF,TGCGCCAGCAGCTTGTTTGGCAATGAGCAGTTCTTC
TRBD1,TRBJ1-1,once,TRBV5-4,CASSLPQGTNTEAFF,TGTGCCAGCAGCTTACCACAGGGGACGAACACTGAAGCTTTCTTT
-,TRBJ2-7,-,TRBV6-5,CASSYSSVPGFEQYF,TGTGCCAGCAGTTACTCTTCCGTCCCGGGGTTTGAGCAGTACTTC
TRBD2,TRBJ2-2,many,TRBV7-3,CASSLGAGGPGELFF,TGTGCCAGCAGCTTAGGGGCGGGGGGCCCCGGGGAGCTGTTTTTT
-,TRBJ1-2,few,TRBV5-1,CASSSRDTSYGYTF,TGCGCCAGCAGCAGTCGGGACACCTCCTATGGCTACACCTTC
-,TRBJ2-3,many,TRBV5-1,CASSLVSPDTQYF,TGCGCCAGCAGCTTGGTGTCGCCAGATACGCAGTATTTT
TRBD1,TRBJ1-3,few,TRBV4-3,CASSQDRDRGYTIYF,TGCGCCAGCAGCCAAGACCGGGACAGGGGATACACCATATATTTT